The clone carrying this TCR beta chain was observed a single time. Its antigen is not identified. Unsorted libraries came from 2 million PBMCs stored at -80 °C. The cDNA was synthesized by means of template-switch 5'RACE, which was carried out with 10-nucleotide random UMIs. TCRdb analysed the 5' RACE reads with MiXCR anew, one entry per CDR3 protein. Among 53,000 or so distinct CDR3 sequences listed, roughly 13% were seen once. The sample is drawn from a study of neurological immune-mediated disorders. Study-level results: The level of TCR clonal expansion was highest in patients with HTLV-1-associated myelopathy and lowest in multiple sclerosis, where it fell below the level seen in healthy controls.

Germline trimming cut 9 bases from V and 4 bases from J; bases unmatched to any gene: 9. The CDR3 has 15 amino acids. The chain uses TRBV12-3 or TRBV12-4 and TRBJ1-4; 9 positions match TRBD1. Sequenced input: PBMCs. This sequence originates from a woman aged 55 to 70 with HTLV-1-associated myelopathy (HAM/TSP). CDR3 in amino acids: CARSYRQGGNEKLFF. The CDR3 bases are TGTGCCAGAAGCTACCGACAGGGGGGTAATGAAAAACTGTTTTTT.